Below, 26 T cell receptor beta chains from the same sample are listed, as sequenced in a study of CD8 T cells in ankylosing spondylitis (dated by TCRdb to the late 2010s). Libraries were made using 5' RACE. The data were produced on an Illumina HiSeq 2500. TCRdb cleaned the public reads at Q25 with fastp, built clones with MiXCR and kept in-frame beta chains. Rows with one shared CDR3 protein collapse into an entry with the most common genes and DNA. Recorded for this sample are 200,000 to 250,000 distinct CDR3 sequences; under 30% of them occurred a single time. In total, the top ten clones hold less than 8.5% of the sample. Sequences were obtained from blood, either unsorted or a sorted T cell fraction (not recorded which). These receptors were obtained from a male donor with ankylosing spondylitis or in good health (not recorded which).

This clonotype was counted many times. The genes are TRBV12-3 or TRBV12-4 and TRBJ2-2, with a weak D call TRBD1 (6 bases). The length of the CDR3 is 13 residues. Trimming cost V 5 bases and J 7 bases, with 11 bases left between them. CDR3 sequence reads: CASSLTGIGELFF. The CDR3 DNA is TGTGCCAGCAGTCTCACAGGGATCGGGGAGCTGTTTTTT.

The gene calls are TRBV20-1 and TRBJ1-5, with unresolved D. CDR1 is DFQATT and CDR2 is SNEGSKA in the germline V gene (reference sequence). CDR3 length: 14 residues. Trimming shortened V by 5 bases and J by 1 base, and 12 bases separated the two germline ends. The CDR3 sequence: CSALKGTSNQPQHF. The CDR3 DNA reads TGCAGTGCTTTAAAAGGCACGAGCAATCAGCCCCAGCATTTT.

This clonotype was observed a handful of times. The rearrangement links TRBV29-1 to TRBJ2-5, with TRBD1 identical over 9 bases. Germline lookup yields CDR1 SQVTM and CDR2 ANQGSEA. The trim removed 5 bases at V and 0 bases at J, leaving 4 bases unmatched. The CDR3 is 14 amino acids. The DNA of the CDR3 is TGCAGCGTTAAACGGGACAGGGACCAAGAGACCCAGTACTTC. Its protein is CSVKRDRDQETQYF.

This clonotype was seen at least ten times. The chain uses TRBV3-1 and TRBJ2-7; 8 bases fit TRBD1. Germline assignment: CDR1 LGHDT and CDR2 YNNKEL (reference sequence). This CDR3 comprises 12 residues. V lost 0 bases to trimming and J lost 10 bases; unmatched junction nucleotides: 2. This chain's CDR3 is CASSQEGTGQYF. The CDR3 bases are TGTGCCAGCAGCCAAGAGGGGACAGGCCAGTACTTC.

This chain's CDR3 is CAISESGGIEQYF. DNA of the CDR3: TGTGCCATCAGTGAGTCTGGGGGTATCGAGCAGTACTTC. The rearrangement joins TRBV10-3 to TRBJ2-7; D is possibly TRBD1 or TRBD2 (5 bases each). V lost 0 bases and J lost 6, with 9 bases in between. Germline CDR1 is ENHRY and CDR2 is SYGVKD. The CDR3 spans 13 residues.

V and J are TRBV20-1 and TRBJ2-7; no clear D gene. Germline V CDR1 and CDR2: DFQATT, SNEGSKA (reference sequence). Trimming left V 0 bases short and J 0 bases short, with 15 bases between. The CDR3 runs to 16 residues. The CDR3 DNA is TGCAGTGCTAGAGATTCGACCCGTCCCGCCTCCTACGAGCAGTACTTC. As protein: CSARDSTRPASYEQYF.

The sample holds a few counts of this clonotype. The chain combines TRBV20-1 with TRBJ2-1, with a tentative D call TRBD2 (5 bases). The ends were cut back, 3 bases at V and 0 bases at J, with 9 bases in the middle. Germline CDR1 reads DFQATT; CDR2 reads SNEGSKA (reference sequence). The length of the CDR3 is 14 residues. The CDR3 here is CSASLGLSYNEQFF. For the CDR3, the DNA is TGCAGTGCTAGTTTAGGACTCTCCTACAATGAGCAGTTCTTC.

This clonotype was observed at least ten times. The genes are TRBV4-2 and TRBJ2-7; the D is unclear. The germline gives CDR1 LGHNA, CDR2 YNFKEQ. The CDR3 is 14 residues long. Trimming pared 2 bases from V and 0 bases from J, leaving 8 bases between. The CDR3 region has the DNA TGTGCCAGCAGCCAAACGGAATTCTCCTACGAGCAGTACTTC. Its protein is CASSQTEFSYEQYF.

This clonotype was counted many times. The chain combines TRBV14 with TRBJ1-4, with 7 bases lining up with TRBD1. The V and J ends lost 4 bases and 3 bases, in that order; junction bases with no gene match: 8. Germline lookup yields CDR1 SGHDN and CDR2 FVKESK. The CDR3 extends over 16 amino acids. CDR3 loop: CASSPFTGTANEKLFF. CDR3 bases: TGTGCCAGCAGCCCTTTTACCGGGACAGCTAATGAAAAACTGTTTTTT.

In regard to this clonotype: This could be a read error, since a much larger clone is one nucleotide away. V gene TRBV2 combines with J gene TRBJ2-7; D uncertain. The J call may be in error: the DNA end matches TRBJ2-1 better. Germline CDR1 SNHLY, CDR2 FYNNEI. The CDR3 length is 11 residues. This chain's CDR3 is CASSVYYEQFF. The CDR3 DNA reads as TGTGCCAGCAGTGTCTACTACGAGCAGTTCTTC.

The chain employs TRBV12-3 or TRBV12-4 and TRBJ2-3; 12 bases line up with TRBD2. The CDR3 covers 18 residues. Trimming cost V 3 bases and J 3 bases; bases outside gene matches: 10. The CDR3 DNA is TGTGCCAGCAGTTTTTTGGCTAGCGGGAGGGCCGCGACAGATACGCAGTATTTT. Protein: CASSFLASGRAATDTQYF.

This clonotype occurred a few times. The chain uses TRBV6-1 and TRBJ2-5; 8 bases match TRBD1. V dropped 7 bases and J dropped 5; count of bases not matched to a gene: 6. This CDR3 has 13 residues. The germline gives CDR1 MNHNS, CDR2 SASEGT. This CDR3 reads CASTGQGGETQYF. CDR3 nucleotide sequence: TGTGCCAGCACCGGACAGGGCGGGGAGACCCAGTACTTC.

In its sample, this clonotype was seen many times. The chain is built from TRBV12-3 or TRBV12-4 and TRBJ1-2; D perhaps matches TRBD1 (5 bases). The CDR3 has 10 amino acids. V dropped 5 bases and J dropped 13 bases, with 11 bases sitting between them. The CDR3 sequence is CASSPATGTF. CDR3 in DNA: TGTGCCAGCAGTCCGGCAACAGGCACCTTC.

The V and J genes are TRBV20-1 and TRBJ1-1; perhaps TRBD1 as D (6 bases). The CDR3 spans 15 residues. The germline V gene encodes CDR1 DFQATT and CDR2 SNEGSKA (reference sequence). V lost 7 bases and J lost 4, with 22 bases in between. The CDR3 loop is CSGYRGGSPGTEAFF. DNA of the CDR3: TGCAGTGGCTACAGAGGGGGAAGCCCGGGCACTGAAGCTTTCTTT.

The table lists this clonotype with many counts. This chain joins TRBV5-1 and TRBJ2-5; no clear D gene. Germline-derived CDR1 and CDR2 are SGHRS and YFSETQ. The CDR3 contains 14 residues. V was trimmed by 0 bases and J by 0 bases, leaving 6 bases between them. The CDR3 loop reads CASSLGRNQETQYF. CDR3 sequence (DNA): TGCGCCAGCAGCTTGGGAAGAAACCAAGAGACCCAGTACTTC.

This clonotype came up many times. The chain has TRBV7-6 and TRBJ2-7, with 8 bases fitting TRBD2. This CDR3 region has 13 residues. Germline CDR1 reads SGHVS; CDR2 reads FNYEAQ. V was pared by 5 bases and J by 4 bases, with 4 bases of the junction left unmatched. This CDR3 is CASSPGTSYEQYF. CDR3 DNA: TGTGCCAGCAGCCCCGGGACTAGTTACGAGCAGTACTTC. Drawing the rest from reference TRBV7-6 and TRBJ2-7, the complete variable domain is GAGVSQSPRYKVTKRGQDVALRCDPISGHVSLYWYRQALGQGPEFLTYFNYEAQQDKSGLPNDRFSAERPEGSISTLTIQRTEQRDSAMYRCASSPGTSYEQYFGPGTRLTVT.

The table lists this clonotype with many counts. The gene calls are TRBV12-3 or TRBV12-4 and TRBJ2-5; D may correspond to TRBD1 or TRBD2 (6 bases each). Trimming shortened V by 2 bases and J by 4 bases, and 11 bases separated the two germline ends. The CDR3 covers 14 residues. CDR3 sequence (DNA): TGTGCCAGCAGTTTATGGGGGGCGGCAGAGACCCAGTACTTC. Residues: CASSLWGAAETQYF.

The gene calls are TRBV20-1 and TRBJ2-3, with 7 positions matching TRBD2. CDR3 length: 14 amino acids. Germline V gene sequence: CDR1 DFQATT, CDR2 SNEGSKA (reference sequence). The ends lost 4 bases at V and 4 bases at J; junction bases unmatched: 8. CDR3 sequence: CSAKELANADTQYF. The CDR3 coding sequence is TGCAGTGCTAAGGAACTAGCGAATGCAGATACGCAGTATTTT.

The rearrangement joins TRBV5-1 to TRBJ2-1; TRBD2 aligns across 13 bases. Germline V gene data show CDR1 as SGHRS and CDR2 as YFSETQ. Trimming removed 3 bases from V and 3 bases from J; junction bases left unmatched: 6. There are 17 residues in the CDR3. Here the CDR3 DNA reads TGCGCCAGCAGCTCCGGGACTAGCGGGATTAGCTACAATGAGCAGTTCTTC. Protein: CASSSGTSGISYNEQFF.

This chain joins TRBV27 and TRBJ2-1; 14 bases agree with TRBD2. The CDR3 spans 16 residues. V lost 5 bases, J lost 8 bases, and 8 bases stayed unmatched. Germline V gene sequence: CDR1 MNHEY, CDR2 SMNVEV (reference sequence). The CDR3 DNA sequence: TGTGCCAGCAGTCCTCTGACTAGCGGGAGGGTCGATGAGCAGTTCTTC. Translation gives CASSPLTSGRVDEQFF.

The chain combines TRBV29-1 with TRBJ2-3; unclear D gene. Trimming pared 8 bases from V and 6 bases from J, leaving 9 bases between. The CDR3 loop spans 10 amino acids. Germline CDR1 is SQVTM and CDR2 is ANQGSEA. This CDR3 is CSFAWDTQYF. The CDR3, as DNA: TGCAGCTTTGCTTGGGATACGCAGTATTTT.

This clonotype was recorded at least ten times. This chain connects TRBV20-1 to TRBJ2-7; 11 bases fit TRBD2. With 1 base clipped from V and 4 bases from J, the junction kept 6 bases outside the gene matches. Per the germline V gene, CDR1 is DFQATT and CDR2 is SNEGSKA (reference sequence). CDR3 length: 15 residues. CDR3 DNA sequence: TGCAGTGCTAGAGCAGGGACTAGCGGAAGTTACGAGCAGTACTTC. Its protein is CSARAGTSGSYEQYF.

The sample holds many counts of this clonotype. V is TRBV7-8 and J is TRBJ2-5; 11 bases are a match to TRBD1. CDR1 is SGHVS, CDR2 FQNEAQ, per germline. The CDR3 spans 14 residues. Trimming at V came to 5 bases and at J to 5 bases, leaving 4 bases not matched to a gene. CDR3 nucleotides: TGTGCCAGCAGCAGCGGACAGGGGGCGGAGACCCAGTACTTC. Translated: CASSSGQGAETQYF. The full variable domain, in which reference TRBV7-8 and TRBJ2-5 provide the parts outside the CDR3, is GAGVSQSPRYKVAKRGQDVALRCDPISGHVSLFWYQQALGQGPEFLTYFQNEAQLDKSGLPSDRFFAERPEGSVSTLKIQRTQQEDSAVYLCASSSGQGAETQYFGPGTRLLVL.

This clonotype was detected once. This rearrangement joins TRBV7-8 to TRBJ2-1; the match to TRBD2 covers 12 bases. The CDR3 is 17 residues long. The ends lost 3 bases at V and 5 bases at J; junction bases unmatched: 8. Germline CDR1 and CDR2: SGHVS and FQNEAQ. The CDR3 sequence is CASSFQSWTSGNNEQFF. The CDR3, as DNA: TGTGCCAGCAGCTTTCAGTCTTGGACTAGCGGGAACAATGAGCAGTTCTTC.

The sample holds many counts of this clonotype. This sequence joins TRBV20-1 and TRBJ2-1, with D perhaps TRBD2 (6 bases). CDR3 size: 13 residues. Trimming pared 6 bases from V and 3 bases from J, leaving 12 bases between. CDR1 is DFQATT and CDR2 is SNEGSKA in the germline V gene (reference sequence). Here the CDR3 DNA reads TGCAGTGCAAGTAGCGGTAGCTACAATGAGCAGTTCTTC. Translation gives CSASSGSYNEQFF.

This clonotype was seen ten or more times. The chain employs TRBV5-1 and TRBJ2-4, with 9 bases fitting TRBD1. In germline, CDR1 is SGHRS, CDR2 YFSETQ. This CDR3 comprises 15 residues. V trimming: 0 bases; J trimming: 7 bases; junction bases outside the gene matches: 5. The CDR3: CASSLGTGVWNIQYF. In DNA form, the CDR3 reads TGCGCCAGCAGCTTGGGGACAGGGGTTTGGAACATTCAGTACTTC.